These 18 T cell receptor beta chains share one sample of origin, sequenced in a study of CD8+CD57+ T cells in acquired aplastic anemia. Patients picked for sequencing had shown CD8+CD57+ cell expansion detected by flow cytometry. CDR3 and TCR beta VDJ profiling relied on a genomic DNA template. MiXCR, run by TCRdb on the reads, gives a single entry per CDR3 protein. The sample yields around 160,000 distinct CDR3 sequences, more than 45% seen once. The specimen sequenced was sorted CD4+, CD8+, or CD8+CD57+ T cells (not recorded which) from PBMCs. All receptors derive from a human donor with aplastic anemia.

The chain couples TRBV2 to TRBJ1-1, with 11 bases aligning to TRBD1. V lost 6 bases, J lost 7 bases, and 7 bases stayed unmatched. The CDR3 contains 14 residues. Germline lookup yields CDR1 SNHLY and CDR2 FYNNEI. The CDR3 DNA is TGTGCCAGCAGCAGGACAGGGGGCTTGGATGAAGCTTTCTTT. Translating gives CASSRTGGLDEAFF.

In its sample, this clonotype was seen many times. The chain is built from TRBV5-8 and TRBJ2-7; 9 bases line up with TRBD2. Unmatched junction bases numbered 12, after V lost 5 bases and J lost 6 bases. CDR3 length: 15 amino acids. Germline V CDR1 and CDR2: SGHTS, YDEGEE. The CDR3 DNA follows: TGTGCCAGCAGTTACGAATCCGGGACTAGCAGCGAGCAGTACTTC. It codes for CASSYESGTSSEQYF.

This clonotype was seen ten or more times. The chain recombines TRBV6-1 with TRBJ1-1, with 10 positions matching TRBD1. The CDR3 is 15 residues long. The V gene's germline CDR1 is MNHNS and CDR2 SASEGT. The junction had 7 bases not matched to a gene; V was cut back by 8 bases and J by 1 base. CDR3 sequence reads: CASGQGVARNTEAFF. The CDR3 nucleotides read TGTGCCAGCGGACAGGGGGTCGCAAGGAACACTGAAGCTTTCTTT.

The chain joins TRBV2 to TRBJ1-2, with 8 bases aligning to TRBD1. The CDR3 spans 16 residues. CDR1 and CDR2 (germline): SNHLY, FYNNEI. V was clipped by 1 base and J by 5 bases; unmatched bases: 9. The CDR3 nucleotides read TGTGCCAGCAGTGAAGGTCGACAGGGGCTCGCTTATGGCTACACCTTC. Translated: CASSEGRQGLAYGYTF.

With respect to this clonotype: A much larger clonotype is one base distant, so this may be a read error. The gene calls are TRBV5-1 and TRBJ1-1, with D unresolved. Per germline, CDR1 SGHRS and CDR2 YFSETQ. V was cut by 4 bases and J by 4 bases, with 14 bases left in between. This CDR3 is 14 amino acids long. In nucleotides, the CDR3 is TGCGCCAGCAGCCTTCCCGAGGGCGGCACTGAAGCTTTCTTT. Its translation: CASSLPEGGTEAFF.

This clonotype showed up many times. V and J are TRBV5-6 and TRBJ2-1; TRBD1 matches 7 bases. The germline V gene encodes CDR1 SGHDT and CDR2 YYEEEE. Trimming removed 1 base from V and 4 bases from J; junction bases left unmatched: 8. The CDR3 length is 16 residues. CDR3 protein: CASSLTGANLYNEQFF. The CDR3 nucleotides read TGTGCCAGCAGCTTGACAGGGGCCAACTTGTACAATGAGCAGTTCTTC. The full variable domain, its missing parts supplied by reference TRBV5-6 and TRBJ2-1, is DAGVTQSPTHLIKTRGQQVTLRCSPKSGHDTVSWYQQALGQGPQFIFQYYEEEERQRGNFPDRFSGHQFPNYSSELNVNALLLGDSALYLCASSLTGANLYNEQFFGPGTRLTVL.

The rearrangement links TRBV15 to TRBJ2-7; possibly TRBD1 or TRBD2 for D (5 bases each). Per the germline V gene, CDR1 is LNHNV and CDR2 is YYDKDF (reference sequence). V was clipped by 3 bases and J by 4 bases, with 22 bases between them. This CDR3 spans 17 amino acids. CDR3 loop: CATSSLYPGRRTYEQYF. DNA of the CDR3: TGTGCCACCAGCAGTCTCTATCCGGGACGGAGGACGTACGAGCAGTACTTC.

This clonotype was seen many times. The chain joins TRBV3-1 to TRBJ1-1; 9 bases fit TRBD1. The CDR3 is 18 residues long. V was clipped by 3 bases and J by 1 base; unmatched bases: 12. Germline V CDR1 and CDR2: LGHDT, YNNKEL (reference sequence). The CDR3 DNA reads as TGTGCCAGCAGCCATCTGGTATGGGGACAGGGAAGGAACACTGAAGCTTTCTTT. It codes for CASSHLVWGQGRNTEAFF.

The CDR3 coding sequence is TGTGCCAGCAGTTTAGGGGGGAGCCGACACGAGCAGTACTTC. Protein sequence: CASSLGGSRHEQYF. The chain couples TRBV12-3 or TRBV12-4 to TRBJ2-7; D is tentatively TRBD1 or TRBD2 (5 bases each). V lost 1 base and J lost 5, with 12 bases in between. CDR3 length: 14 residues.

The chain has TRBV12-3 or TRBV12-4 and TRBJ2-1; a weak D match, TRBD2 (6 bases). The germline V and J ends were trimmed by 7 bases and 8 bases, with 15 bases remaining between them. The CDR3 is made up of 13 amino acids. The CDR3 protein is CASKTGGTHEQFF. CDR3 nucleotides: TGTGCCAGCAAAACCGGCGGGACCCATGAGCAGTTCTTC.

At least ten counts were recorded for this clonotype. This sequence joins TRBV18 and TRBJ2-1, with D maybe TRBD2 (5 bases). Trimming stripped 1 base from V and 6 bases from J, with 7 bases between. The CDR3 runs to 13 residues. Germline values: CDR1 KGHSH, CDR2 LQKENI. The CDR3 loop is CASSPREPNEQFF. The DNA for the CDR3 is TGTGCCAGCTCACCACGGGAGCCCAATGAGCAGTTCTTC.

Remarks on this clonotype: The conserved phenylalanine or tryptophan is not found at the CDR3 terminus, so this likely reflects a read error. CDR3 protein: CASGIGSYNEQFL. The CDR3 nucleotides read TGTGCCAGCGGCATCGGGAGTTACAATGAGCAGTTCCTC. This chain links TRBV7-3 with TRBJ2-1; D might be TRBD2 (6 bases). CDR1 is SGHTA, CDR2 FQGTGA, per germline. This CDR3 region has 13 residues. Trimming took off 8 bases at V and 4 bases at J, with 12 bases between the two ends.

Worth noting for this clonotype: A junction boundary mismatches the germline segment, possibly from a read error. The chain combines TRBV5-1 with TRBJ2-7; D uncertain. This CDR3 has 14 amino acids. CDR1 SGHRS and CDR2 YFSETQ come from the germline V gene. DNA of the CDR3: TGCGCCGGCAGCTCCTACCCAGGCTCCTACGAGCAGTACTTC. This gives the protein CAGSSYPGSYEQYF.

The CDR3: CATSDAGGQGLNTEAFF. Here the CDR3 DNA reads TGTGCCACCAGTGATGCTGGGGGACAGGGTCTCAACACTGAAGCTTTCTTT. This sequence joins TRBV24-1 and TRBJ1-1; 9 positions match TRBD1. This CDR3 has 17 amino acids. Germline values: CDR1 KGHDR, CDR2 SFDVKD. V trimming: 3 bases; J trimming: 2 bases; junction bases outside the gene matches: 9.

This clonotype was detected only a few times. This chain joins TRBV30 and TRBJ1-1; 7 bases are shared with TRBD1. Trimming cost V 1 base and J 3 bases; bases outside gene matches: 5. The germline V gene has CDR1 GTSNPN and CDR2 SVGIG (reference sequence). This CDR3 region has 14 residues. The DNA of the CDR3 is TGTGCCTGGAGTGGACAGGGTGAGGACACTGAAGCTTTCTTT. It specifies CAWSGQGEDTEAFF.

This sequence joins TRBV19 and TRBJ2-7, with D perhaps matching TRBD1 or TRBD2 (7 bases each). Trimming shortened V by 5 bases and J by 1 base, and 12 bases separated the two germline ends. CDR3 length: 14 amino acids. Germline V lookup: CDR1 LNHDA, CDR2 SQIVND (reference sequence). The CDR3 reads CASSHRGGSYEQYF. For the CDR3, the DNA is TGTGCCAGTAGTCACAGGGGAGGGTCCTACGAGCAGTACTTC.

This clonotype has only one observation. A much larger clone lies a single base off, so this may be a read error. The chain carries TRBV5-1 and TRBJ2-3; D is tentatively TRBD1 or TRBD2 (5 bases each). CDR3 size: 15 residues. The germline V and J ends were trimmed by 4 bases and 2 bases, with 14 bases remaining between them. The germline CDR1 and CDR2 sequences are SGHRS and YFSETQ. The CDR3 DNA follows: TGCGCCAGCAGCCGAGGGACCGTCCTCACAGATACGCAGTATTTT. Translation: CASSRGTVLTDTQYF.

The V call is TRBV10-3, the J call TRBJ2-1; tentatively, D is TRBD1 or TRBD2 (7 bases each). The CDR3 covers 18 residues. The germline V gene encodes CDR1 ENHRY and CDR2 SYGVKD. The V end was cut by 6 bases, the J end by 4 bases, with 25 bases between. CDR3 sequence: CAISAVGGSSGQYNEQFF. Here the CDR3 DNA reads TGTGCCATCAGCGCAGTTGGCGGGAGCTCGGGACAGTACAATGAGCAGTTCTTC.